This T cell receptor beta chain was captured by sequencing in a study of blood T cell repertoires in COVID-19. Study at large: PBMCs, B-cell-depleted T cells, or T cells were the source of the cDNA or gDNA that made up the material.

On this clone: Different DNA sequences within this sample yield the same CDR3.

Original data processing: Estimation of nucleated cell counts was performed using reference gene primer amplification. Assay: immunoSEQ multiplex PCR; the TCRdb copy retains only in-frame clones and omits some. V, J and clone size derive from that table, while D and trimming were established from the DNA sequence. The sample yields approximately 110,000 clones, about 91% seen once. Losses at the gene ends were 2 bases for V and 1 base for J; bases not matched to a gene: 2. Germline lookup yields CDR1 LGHNA and CDR2 YNFKEQ. The CDR3 extends over 15 amino acids. The sequencing sample was made of peripheral blood. The receptor comes from a woman aged 45-65 years with active or convalescent COVID-19. The chain joins TRBV4-2 to TRBJ1-3, with 7 bases aligning to TRBD1. CDR3 residues: CASSQRTGSGNTIYF. The CDR3 nucleotides are TGTGCCAGCAGCCAAAGGACAGGATCTGGAAACACCATATATTTT.